What follows are 16 T cell receptor beta chains derived from one specimen sequenced in a study of cytomegalovirus exposure and HLA in healthy donors (dated by TCRdb to the late 2010s). Libraries were made using the immunoSEQ multiplex PCR assay. A mixture of 60 forward primers for TCR Vbeta segments and 13 reverse primers for TCR Jbeta segments was used in the multiplex PCR. The source is immuneACCESS, and TCRdb retained only in-frame sequences with V and J called. Part of the clones is not carried over; for the studies checked, unresolved V genes explain less than half of this, and the remainder is unexplained. Present in this sample are about 90,000 clones, approximately 69% of which were seen just once. The top ten constitute 20% to 25% of the sample. The source material was PBMCs. The source of these receptors is a woman aged 45-65 years in good health and CMV-seropositive.

This chain links TRBV6-5 with TRBJ2-2, with a tentative D call TRBD2 (5 bases). Germline V gene data show CDR1 as MNHEY and CDR2 as SVGAGI. Between the trimmed V and J ends, which lost 5 bases and 4 bases, there was a span of 14 bases. The CDR3 extends over 15 amino acids. In nucleotides, the CDR3 is TGTGCCAGCAGTCCACCCGGGGTGGGCACCGGGGAGCTGTTTTTT. Translating it yields CASSPPGVGTGELFF.

This clone has only a few counts. The V gene is TRBV27, the J gene TRBJ2-7, with 8 bases that match TRBD2. J was trimmed by 3 bases and V by 8 bases; bases with no gene match: 6. CDR1 MNHEY and CDR2 SMNVEV come from the germline V gene (reference sequence). The CDR3 has 13 residues. The CDR3 spells CASRREGNYEQYF. The CDR3 nucleotides are TGTGCCAGCCGCCGGGAGGGCAACTACGAGCAGTACTTC.

This chain links TRBV6-5 with TRBJ1-1; D remains unclear. The CDR3 runs 13 residues. V dropped 8 bases and J dropped 2 bases, with 12 bases sitting between them. CDR1 is MNHEY and CDR2 is SVGAGI in the germline V gene. Written as DNA, the CDR3 is TGTGCCAGCGGAGGTGGCGGAAACACTGAAGCTTTCTTT. Amino acids: CASGGGGNTEAFF.

The chain recombines TRBV7-9 with TRBJ1-4; D is undetermined. Germline loops: CDR1 SEHNR, CDR2 FQNEAQ (reference sequence). V was clipped by 8 bases and J by 6 bases, with 13 bases between them. The CDR3 spans 13 residues. CDR3 sequence: CASVRGPDEKLFF. The CDR3 DNA is TGTGCCAGCGTTCGAGGTCCCGATGAAAAACTGTTTTTT.

The rearrangement joins TRBV7-9 to TRBJ1-2, with a weak D call TRBD1 (5 bases). Trimming stripped 4 bases from V and 1 base from J, with 16 bases between. Per germline, CDR1 SEHNR and CDR2 FQNEAQ (reference sequence). This CDR3 comprises 16 residues. CDR3 DNA sequence: TGTGCCAGCAGCTCGGGACTGAACATTGTTAACTATGGCTACACCTTC. Translating gives CASSSGLNIVNYGYTF.

The chain couples TRBV5-1 to TRBJ2-7, with 11 bases fitting TRBD2. V lost 5 bases and J lost 0; bases outside the gene matches: 13. Germline CDR1 is SGHRS and CDR2 is YFSETQ. There are 18 residues in the CDR3. This CDR3 is CASSSEASGGLSSYEQYF. The CDR3 nucleotides are TGCGCCAGCAGTAGTGAGGCTAGCGGGGGGTTAAGCTCCTACGAGCAGTACTTC.

The genes are TRBV19 and TRBJ1-1; D possibly corresponds to TRBD1 (5 bases). This CDR3 comprises 16 residues. Germline assignment: CDR1 LNHDA and CDR2 SQIVND (reference sequence). The V end lost 6 bases, the J end lost 0 bases, and 17 bases lay between the germline ends. CDR3 sequence (DNA): TGTGCCAGTAGCCCCTTTTCCCCGACAGTGAACACTGAAGCTTTCTTT. This gives the protein CASSPFSPTVNTEAFF. The variable domain in full, completed from reference TRBV19 and TRBJ1-1, reads DGGITQSPKYLFRKEGQNVTLSCEQNLNHDAMYWYRQDPGQGLRLIYYSQIVNDFQKGDIAEGYSVSREKKESFPLTVTSAQKNPTAFYLCASSPFSPTVNTEAFFGQGTRLTVV.

This clone was counted only a few times. The chain uses TRBV7-8 and TRBJ2-5; 10 nucleotides match TRBD2. Germline lookup yields CDR1 SGHVS and CDR2 FQNEAQ. The CDR3 totals 18 residues. J lost 6 bases, V lost 5 bases, and 18 bases had no gene match. CDR3 region: CASSQMERGGPYAQTQYF. The CDR3 region has the DNA TGTGCCAGCAGCCAGATGGAGCGGGGGGGGCCATACGCTCAGACCCAGTACTTC.

The rearrangement uses TRBV27 and TRBJ2-7; 9 nucleotides align to TRBD1. The CDR3 length is 16 residues. J was trimmed by 0 bases and V by 4 bases; bases with no gene match: 7. The germline V gene has CDR1 MNHEY and CDR2 SMNVEV (reference sequence). The chain's CDR3 is CASSSLQGALSYEQYF. The CDR3 bases are TGTGCCAGCAGTTCCCTACAGGGGGCCCTCTCCTACGAGCAGTACTTC.

This rearrangement joins TRBV30 to TRBJ2-7, with 7 bases aligning to TRBD1. The germline V gene has CDR1 GTSNPN and CDR2 SVGIG (reference sequence). V gave up 3 bases and J gave up 6 bases; unmatched junction bases: 8. The CDR3 has 13 amino acids. The chain's CDR3 is CAWSLTGTGEQYF. The CDR3 DNA reads as TGTGCCTGGAGCCTGACAGGGACGGGCGAGCAGTACTTC.

The rearrangement uses TRBV5-1 and TRBJ2-3, with unresolved D. This CDR3 is built from 15 residues. Trimming shortened V by 2 bases and J by 1 base, and 11 bases separated the two germline ends. Germline assignment: CDR1 SGHRS and CDR2 YFSETQ. The CDR3 coding sequence is TGCGCCAGCAGCTTATCTCTAGGCGGCACAGATACGCAGTATTTT. As protein: CASSLSLGGTDTQYF.

This clone was picked up a small number of times. J is TRBJ1-2 and V is TRBV30; a possible D gene is TRBD1 (6 bases). CDR1 GTSNPN and CDR2 SVGIG come from the germline V gene (reference sequence). Trimming shortened V by 4 bases and J by 8 bases, and 14 bases separated the two germline ends. This CDR3 is 12 amino acids long. CDR3 in DNA: TGTGCCTGGACCCTTCTGGGGGCCGGCTACACCTTC. Translating it yields CAWTLLGAGYTF.

The J gene is TRBJ2-5, the V gene TRBV5-6; TRBD1 matches 7 bases. V lost 3 bases and J lost 3; bases outside the gene matches: 2. Looked up from germline, CDR1 is SGHDT and CDR2 is YYEEEE. This CDR3 is built from 13 residues. Written as DNA, the CDR3 is TGTGCCAGCAGCTCAGGGACAGAAGAGACCCAGTACTTC. Amino acids: CASSSGTEETQYF.

As DNA, the CDR3 is TGTGCCAGCTCACCACCAGGGGTGGGCACCGGGGAGCTGTTTTTT. This codes for CASSPPGVGTGELFF. The chain uses TRBV18 and TRBJ2-2; possibly TRBD1 for D (5 bases). Germline loops: CDR1 KGHSH, CDR2 LQKENI. This CDR3 is built from 15 residues. Between the trimmed V and J ends, which lost 0 bases and 4 bases, there was a span of 9 bases.

V and J are TRBV10-1 and TRBJ2-5, with TRBD1 identical over 12 bases. The germline V gene encodes CDR1 WNHNN and CDR2 SYGVQD (reference sequence). V lost 2 bases and J lost 4; bases outside the gene matches: 5. The CDR3 covers 16 residues. The CDR3 sequence is CASSEGTGGRGETQYF. The DNA of the CDR3 is TGCGCCAGCAGTGAGGGGACAGGGGGCCGGGGAGAGACCCAGTACTTC.

This clone has a single count. This sequence joins TRBV9 and TRBJ2-5; TRBD2 matches at 7 bases. This CDR3 is 14 amino acids long. J lost 5 bases, V lost 4 bases, and 8 bases had no gene match. Per germline, CDR1 SGDLS and CDR2 YYNGEE. CDR3 sequence: CASSSGGGPETQYF. In DNA, the CDR3 is TGTGCCAGCAGCTCCGGGGGAGGGCCGGAGACCCAGTACTTC. Based on the CDR3 plus reference TRBV9 and TRBJ2-5, the full variable domain is DSGVTQTPKHLITATGQRVTLRCSPRSGDLSVYWYQQSLDQGLQFLIQYYNGEERAKGNILERFSAQQFPDLHSELNLSSLELGDSALYFCASSSGGGPETQYFGPGTRLLVL.